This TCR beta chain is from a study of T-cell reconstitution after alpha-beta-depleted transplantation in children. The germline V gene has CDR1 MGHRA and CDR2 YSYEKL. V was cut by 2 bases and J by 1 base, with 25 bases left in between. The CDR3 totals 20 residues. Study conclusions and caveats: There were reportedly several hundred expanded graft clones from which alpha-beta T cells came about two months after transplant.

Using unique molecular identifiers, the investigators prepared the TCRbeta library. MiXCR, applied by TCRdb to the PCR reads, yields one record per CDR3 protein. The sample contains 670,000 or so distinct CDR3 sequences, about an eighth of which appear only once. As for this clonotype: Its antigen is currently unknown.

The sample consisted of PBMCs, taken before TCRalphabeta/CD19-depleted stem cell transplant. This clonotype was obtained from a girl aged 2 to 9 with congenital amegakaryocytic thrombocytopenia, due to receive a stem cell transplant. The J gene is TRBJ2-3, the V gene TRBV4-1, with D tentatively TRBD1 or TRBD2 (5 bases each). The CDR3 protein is CASSQKGLRGGSLGTDTQYF. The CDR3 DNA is TGCGCCAGCAGCCAAAAGGGGTTGAGGGGTGGATCCCTGGGCACAGATACGCAGTATTTT.